A selection of T cell receptor beta chains follows, all from one sample in a study of neurological immune-mediated disorders. TCRdb reprocessed the 5' RACE reads via MiXCR and lists one record per CDR3 protein. The sample consists of tens of thousands of distinct CDR3 sequences, approximately 4.1% of them appearing once. The sequenced sample consisted of PBMCs. All receptors come from a man aged 50 to 60 with multiple sclerosis. Each CDR3 is given with its conserved first and last residue. A D gene is named only where the DNA matches it firmly. Only some rows state a clone size, as once, few, many or a class for expanded clones.

- | 15 | few | TRBJ1-1 | TRBV18 | TGTGCCAGCTCACCACAATGGCAGCCGAACACTGAAGCTTTCTTT | CASSPQWQPNTEAFF
TRBD1 | 15 | many | TRBJ2-5 | TRBV5-5 | TGTGCCAGCAGCGAGGACAGGGGATTTGGGGAGACCCAGTACTTC | CASSEDRGFGETQYF
TRBD1 | 17 | few | TRBJ2-6 | TRBV20-1 | TGCAGTGCTAACCGACAGGGGGCGCATACTGGGGCCAACGTCCTGACTTTC | CSANRQGAHTGANVLTF
- | 16 | many | TRBJ1-1 | TRBV7-2 | TGTGCCAGCAGCTTAGGCGGTTCAGGGCGAGGGACTGAAGCTTTCTTT | CASSLGGSGRGTEAFF
- | 13 | many | TRBJ2-1 | TRBV9 | TGTGCCAGCAGCGTAGGGGGGGTTTTTGAGCAGTTCTTC | CASSVGGVFEQFF
- | 14 | many | TRBJ1-2 | TRBV27 | TGTGCCAGCAGTTTGAAGGAGGGACACTATGGCTACACCTTC | CASSLKEGHYGYTF
- | 15 | many | TRBJ2-1 | TRBV20-1 | TGCAGTGCTACTGGGGGCCCAGGGTTTACATATGAGCAGTTCTTC | CSATGGPGFTYEQFF
TRBD2 | 15 | many | TRBJ2-1 | TRBV7-9 | TGTGCCAGCAGCATAGCGGGGGGCCCACTCAGTGAGCAGTTCTTC | CASSIAGGPLSEQFF
- | 12 | many | TRBJ1-6 | TRBV9 | TGTGCCAGCAGCGGCAGGAATTCACCCCTCCACTTT | CASSGRNSPLHF
TRBD1 | 14 | many | TRBJ2-7 | TRBV5-1 | TGCGCCAGCAGCGAGCTGACAGGGATAAACGAGCAGTACTTC | CASSELTGINEQYF
TRBD1 | 13 | many | TRBJ2-1 | TRBV18 | TGTGCCAGCTCCGGGACAGGGAGCAATGAGCAGTTCTTC | CASSGTGSNEQFF
- | 12 | many | TRBJ1-1 | TRBV5-6 | TGTGCCAGCAGCTTTCTCTTCTCTGAAGCTTTCTTT | CASSFLFSEAFF
TRBD1 | 12 | many | TRBJ2-5 | TRBV20-1 | TGCAGCGTAACAGGGGGCGCGAAGACCCAGTACTTC | CSVTGGAKTQYF
TRBD1 | 15 | - | TRBJ2-3 | TRBV7-6 | TGTGCCAGCAGCTCCCGGACAGGAGGCACAGATACGCAGTATTTT | CASSSRTGGTDTQYF
- | 13 | many | TRBJ1-5 | TRBV5-1 | TGCGCCAGCAGCTTGATTCCGGATCAGCCCCAGCATTTT | CASSLIPDQPQHF
- | 13 | many | TRBJ1-2 | TRBV20-1 | TGCAGTGCTAGGCGGGACGGGAACTATGGCTACACCTTC | CSARRDGNYGYTF